This T cell receptor beta chain came from a study of T cells in Graves' hyperthyroidism and ophthalmopathy. CDR1 is MDHEN, CDR2 SYDVKM, per germline. The CDR3 extends over 15 amino acids. The V gene lost 5 bases and the J gene lost 1 base, with 12 bases spanning the gap. The CDR3 regions of TCR beta were amplified from RNA transcripts. An initial round of RT-PCR targeting the TCR CDR3 relied on the HTBI primer set. TCRdb called the multiplex PCR reads again in MiXCR, with one record for every CDR3 protein. The table shows 500,000 to 550,000 distinct CDR3 sequences, with just under 20% occurring only once. Overall study findings and caveats: A 13 V-J model separated ophthalmopathy from stable hyperthyroidism.

Ten or more counts support this clonotype. What it recognizes is unknown. Inclusion characteristics of ophthalmopathy patients comprised a Clinical Activity Score of at least 3, a NOSPECS grade of at least 4, and duration under 3 months. Criteria for exclusion of patients were uncontrolled infection, other autoimmune disease, pregnancy or lactation. Sequenced sample: blood. The V gene is TRBV28, the J gene TRBJ2-1; the D gene could be TRBD1 or TRBD2 (5 bases each). The receptor was isolated from a man aged 35 to 55 with Graves' ophthalmopathy. The CDR3 nucleotides read TGTGCCAGCAGTCCTGCTGGGGGTTCCTACAATGAGCAGTTCTTC. This encodes CASSPAGGSYNEQFF.